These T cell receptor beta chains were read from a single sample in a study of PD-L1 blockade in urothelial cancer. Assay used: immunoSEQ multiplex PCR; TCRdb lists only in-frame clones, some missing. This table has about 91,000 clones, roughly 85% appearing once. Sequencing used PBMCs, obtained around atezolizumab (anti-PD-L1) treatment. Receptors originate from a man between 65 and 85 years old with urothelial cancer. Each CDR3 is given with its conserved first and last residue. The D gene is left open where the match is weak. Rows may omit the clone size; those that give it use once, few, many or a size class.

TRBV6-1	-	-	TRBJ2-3	TGTGCCAGCAGTGAAGGGACGGGGTACACAGATACGCAGTATTTT	CASSEGTGYTDTQYF
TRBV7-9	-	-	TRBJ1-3	TGTGCCAGCAGCGAACAGGGCTCTGGAAACACCATATATTTT	CASSEQGSGNTIYF
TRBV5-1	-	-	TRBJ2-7	TGCGCCAGCAGCGTGACAAATCCCCTATACGAGCAGTACTTC	CASSVTNPLYEQYF
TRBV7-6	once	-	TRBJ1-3	TGTGCCAGCAGCTTACAGGGTTCTGGAAACACCATATATTTT	CASSLQGSGNTIYF
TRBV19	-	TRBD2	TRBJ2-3	TGTGCCAGTCGAGGGCGGGAGCGGACAGATACGCAGTATTTT	CASRGRERTDTQYF
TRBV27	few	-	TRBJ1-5	TGTGCCAGCAGACGGGGACTTAGCAATCAGCCCCAGCATTTT	CASRRGLSNQPQHF
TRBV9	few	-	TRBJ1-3	TGTGCCAGCAGCGTAGACCCAGGCTCTGGAAACACCATATATTTT	CASSVDPGSGNTIYF
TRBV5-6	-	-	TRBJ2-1	TGTGCCAGCAGCTTGGTTATCGGCCAGGGTGTCTATGAGCAGTTCTTC	CASSLVIGQGVYEQFF
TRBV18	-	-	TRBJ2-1	TGTGCCAGCTCAATCGGTGAAGGGGGTTCCTACAATGAGCAGTTCTTC	CASSIGEGGSYNEQFF
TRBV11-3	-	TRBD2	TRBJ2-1	TGTGCCAGCAGCTTCGGACTAGCGGGAGGGTGGAATGAGCAGTTCTTC	CASSFGLAGGWNEQFF
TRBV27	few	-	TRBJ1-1	TGTGCCAGCAGTTTTGCGGGGGCGAACACTGAAGCTTTCTTT	CASSFAGANTEAFF
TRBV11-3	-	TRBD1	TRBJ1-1	TGTGCCAGCAGCCCTGGGACAGGGAGGGACACTGAAGCTTTCTTT	CASSPGTGRDTEAFF
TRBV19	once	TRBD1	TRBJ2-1	TGTGCCAGTAGCCCGTTGACAGGGCACAATGAGCAGTTCTTC	CASSPLTGHNEQFF
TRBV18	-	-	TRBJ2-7	TGTGCCAGCTCACCGCCAATAAGCACGGGGGAGCAGTACTTC	CASSPPISTGEQYF
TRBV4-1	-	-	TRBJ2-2	TGCGCCAGCAGCCAAGGTTCCGGAGATGCCGGGGAGCTGTTTTTT	CASSQGSGDAGELFF
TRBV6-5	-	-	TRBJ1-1	TGTGCCAGCAGTTCTGGACTGTGGACTGAAGCTTTCTTT	CASSSGLWTEAFF
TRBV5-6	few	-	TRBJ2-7	TGTGCCAGCAGCGCCATCCCCGGCGAGCAGTACTTC	CASSAIPGEQYF
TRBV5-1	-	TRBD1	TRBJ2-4	TGCGCCAGCAGCCCGGGACAGGTTGAAAACATTCAGTACTTC	CASSPGQVENIQYF
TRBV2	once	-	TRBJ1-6	TGTGCCAGCAGAACAGGCCTGGTCGGTGCCCTCCACTTT	CASRTGLVGALHF
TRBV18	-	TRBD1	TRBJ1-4	TGTGCCAGCTCACCACCGGACAGGGGAAAACTGTTTTTT	CASSPPDRGKLFF
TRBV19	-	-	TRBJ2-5	TGTGCCAGTAGTACCCCGGGGAGGTACCAAGAGACCCAGTACTTC	CASSTPGRYQETQYF
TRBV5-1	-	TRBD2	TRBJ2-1	TGCGCCAGCAGCTATGGACTAGCGGGGGGTAATTACAATGAGCAGTTCTTC	CASSYGLAGGNYNEQFF
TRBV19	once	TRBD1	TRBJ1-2	TGTGCCAGTAGTATAGACGGGACAGGTATGAAAAACTATGGCTACACCTTC	CASSIDGTGMKNYGYTF
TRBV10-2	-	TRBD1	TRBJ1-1	TGCGCCAGCAGCACGACAGGGGCTGACACTGAAGCTTTCTTT	CASSTTGADTEAFF
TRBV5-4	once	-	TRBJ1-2	TGTGCCAGCAGCTCCGGGGGAGGGCAGTACTATGGCTACACCTTC	CASSSGGGQYYGYTF
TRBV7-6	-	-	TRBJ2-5	TGTGCCAGCTTGAAAAGCGGTGGGGAAGAGACCCAGTACTTC	CASLKSGGEETQYF
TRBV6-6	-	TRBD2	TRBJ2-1	TGTGCCAGCAGTACGGGACTAGCGGGGTACAATGAGCAGTTCTTC	CASSTGLAGYNEQFF
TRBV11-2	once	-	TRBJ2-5	TGTGCCAGCAGCTTGAGGGTTGCAGAGACCCAGTACTTC	CASSLRVAETQYF